This T cell receptor (beta chain) was identified in a study of radiation and T cells in renal cell carcinoma. Study-wide findings and caveats: Top tumor clonotypes rose in blood 2 weeks post-radiation, then contracted.

Germline CDR1 is MNHNS and CDR2 is SASEGT. CDR3 size: 14 residues. Trimming took off 10 bases at V and 7 bases at J, with 23 bases between the two ends. Remarks on this clone: Its antigen is not known.

The data were produced by immunoSEQ multiplex PCR, yet TCRdb's version contains in-frame clones alone and is incomplete. Here the sample spans 65,000 or so clones, roughly 80% being singletons. Stated time point: blood 4 weeks post-SBRT, at nephrectomy. The treatment denotes: 15 Gy SBRT to primary tumor, nephrectomy 4 weeks later. After SBRT, blood was collected at 2 and 4 weeks, plus baseline. This specimen was blood, taken from a patient whose treatment included radiotherapy and nephrectomy. The chain carries TRBV6-1 and TRBJ2-7, with D possibly being TRBD2 (6 bases). This receptor was obtained from a man aged 55 to 70 with renal cell carcinoma. The CDR3 is CATKDGTAVEEQYF. In DNA, the CDR3 is TGTGCCACCAAGGACGGGACTGCGGTGGAGGAGCAGTACTTC.